Listed below are T cell receptor beta chains from one sample, sequenced in a study of blood T cells in healthy people across ages. TCRdb re-analysed the 5' RACE reads in MiXCR, keeping a single row per CDR3 protein. The sample comprises some 1.4 million distinct CDR3 sequences, about 40% of which are singletons, and 7% to 9.5% rests with the top ten. Sequencing used blood. The source is a woman aged 18-29 years in good health. The CDR3 runs from the conserved cysteine through the conserved F or W. The order of the fields is CDR3 protein, CDR3 DNA, clone size, D gene, J gene, V gene. D genes are given only for firm matches. Rows may omit the clone size; those that give it use once, few, many or a size class.

CDR3 protein: CSTLNTGELFF
CDR3 DNA: TGCAGCACCTTAAACACCGGGGAGCTGTTTTTT
clone size: .
D gene: .
J gene: TRBJ2-2
V gene: TRBV29-1

CDR3 protein: CASSSSSGAHYEQYF
CDR3 DNA: TGTGCCAGCAGCTCCTCCTCGGGGGCCCACTACGAGCAGTACTTC
clone size: once
D gene: .
J gene: TRBJ2-7
V gene: TRBV7-2

CDR3 protein: CASSPLIIGAKNTEVFF
CDR3 DNA: TGTGCCAGCAGCCCGCTCATCATAGGAGCGAAGAACACTGAAGTTTTCTTT
clone size: .
D gene: .
J gene: TRBJ1-1
V gene: TRBV3-1

CDR3 protein: CASSQESGYEQYF
CDR3 DNA: TGTGCCAGCAGCCAAGAGAGCGGCTACGAGCAGTACTTC
clone size: .
D gene: .
J gene: TRBJ2-7
V gene: TRBV4-2

CDR3 protein: CASGIDTQYF
CDR3 DNA: TGTGCTAGTGGGATAGATACGCAGTATTTT
clone size: .
D gene: .
J gene: TRBJ2-3
V gene: TRBV12-5

CDR3 protein: CASSARVWASGTTDTQYF
CDR3 DNA: TGTGCCAGCAGCGCCCGGGTTTGGGCTAGCGGGACCACAGATACGCAGTATTTT
clone size: .
D gene: TRBD2
J gene: TRBJ2-3
V gene: TRBV11-2

CDR3 protein: CASRGQGGDYGYTF
CDR3 DNA: TGTGCCAGCCGAGGACAGGGGGGCGACTATGGCTACACCTTC
clone size: few
D gene: TRBD1
J gene: TRBJ1-2
V gene: TRBV7-9

CDR3 protein: CSVEGVTPLEQYF
CDR3 DNA: TGCAGCGTTGAAGGGGTGACCCCACTTGAGCAGTACTTC
clone size: .
D gene: .
J gene: TRBJ2-7
V gene: TRBV29-1

CDR3 protein: CAISDIPLGEFF
CDR3 DNA: TGTGCCATCAGTGACATCCCTTTGGGGGAGTTCTTC
clone size: .
D gene: .
J gene: TRBJ2-1
V gene: TRBV10-3

CDR3 protein: CASSQDTFTDTQYF
CDR3 DNA: TGCGCCAGCAGCCAAGATACCTTCACAGATACGCAGTATTTT
clone size: many
D gene: .
J gene: TRBJ2-3
V gene: TRBV4-1

CDR3 protein: CSAWDRDGDEQFF
CDR3 DNA: TGCAGTGCCTGGGACAGGGATGGTGATGAGCAGTTCTTC
clone size: .
D gene: TRBD1
J gene: TRBJ2-1
V gene: TRBV20-1

CDR3 protein: CASSFGTGPDTQYF
CDR3 DNA: TGTGCCAGCAGCTTTGGGACAGGTCCGGATACGCAGTATTTT
clone size: few
D gene: TRBD1
J gene: TRBJ2-3
V gene: TRBV7-2

CDR3 protein: CASSHPPGTNGYTF
CDR3 DNA: TGCGCCAGCAGCCACCCGCCCGGGACAAATGGCTACACCTTC
clone size: few
D gene: .
J gene: TRBJ1-2
V gene: TRBV4-1

CDR3 protein: CASSRGTDEGNSPLHF
CDR3 DNA: TGTGCCAGCAGCCGAGGGACCGACGAAGGGAATTCACCCCTCCACTTT
clone size: many
D gene: .
J gene: TRBJ1-6
V gene: TRBV7-3

CDR3 protein: CASSLGLEKLFF
CDR3 DNA: TGTGCCAGCAGCTTGGGTCTTGAAAAACTGTTTTTT
clone size: .
D gene: .
J gene: TRBJ1-4
V gene: TRBV7-2

CDR3 protein: CASSERQYGTF
CDR3 DNA: TGTGCCAGCAGTGAAAGGCAGTATGGCACCTTC
clone size: .
D gene: .
J gene: TRBJ1-2
V gene: TRBV2

CDR3 protein: CASSHGSDRQINTGELFF
CDR3 DNA: TGTGCCAGCAGCCATGGATCGGACAGGCAGATTAACACCGGGGAGCTGTTTTTT
clone size: many
D gene: TRBD1
J gene: TRBJ2-2
V gene: TRBV7-2

CDR3 protein: CASSLRLSDSSEQYF
CDR3 DNA: TGTGCCAGCAGCTTGCGGTTAAGTGACTCCTCCGAGCAGTACTTC
clone size: .
D gene: .
J gene: TRBJ2-7
V gene: TRBV5-6

CDR3 protein: CASRRRQGANQPQHF
CDR3 DNA: TGTGCCAGCAGACGCCGACAGGGGGCGAATCAGCCCCAGCATTTT
clone size: .
D gene: TRBD1
J gene: TRBJ1-5
V gene: TRBV28

CDR3 protein: CASSHAGAGDTEAFF
CDR3 DNA: TGTGCCAGCAGCCACGCCGGGGCGGGCGACACTGAAGCTTTCTTT
clone size: few
D gene: .
J gene: TRBJ1-1
V gene: TRBV14

CDR3 protein: CASSLAPPTGGIQAGELFF
CDR3 DNA: TGTGCCAGCAGCTTAGCCCCCCCGACAGGGGGGATTCAAGCCGGGGAGCTGTTTTTT
clone size: .
D gene: TRBD1
J gene: TRBJ2-2
V gene: TRBV7-2

CDR3 protein: CASSLRMGETQYF
CDR3 DNA: TGTGCCAGCAGTTTACGGATGGGGGAGACCCAGTACTTC
clone size: .
D gene: .
J gene: TRBJ2-5
V gene: TRBV28

CDR3 protein: CATGTPSTDTQYF
CDR3 DNA: TGTGCCACCGGGACTCCTAGCACAGATACGCAGTATTTT
clone size: .
D gene: .
J gene: TRBJ2-3
V gene: TRBV24-1

CDR3 protein: CASSGDRDGDTEAFF
CDR3 DNA: TGCGCCAGCAGCGGGGACAGGGACGGAGACACTGAAGCTTTCTTT
clone size: .
D gene: TRBD1
J gene: TRBJ1-1
V gene: TRBV5-1

CDR3 protein: CATQRRGPIWEQYF
CDR3 DNA: TGCGCCACCCAGAGACGGGGCCCCATATGGGAGCAGTACTTC
clone size: .
D gene: .
J gene: TRBJ2-7
V gene: TRBV5-1

CDR3 protein: CASSQPGTSAYNEQFF
CDR3 DNA: TGTGCCAGCAGCCAACCCGGGACTAGCGCCTACAATGAGCAGTTCTTC
clone size: few
D gene: TRBD2
J gene: TRBJ2-1
V gene: TRBV4-2

CDR3 protein: CSARWGQGNTEAFF
CDR3 DNA: TGCAGTGCTAGATGGGGACAGGGGAACACTGAAGCTTTCTTT
clone size: .
D gene: TRBD1
J gene: TRBJ1-1
V gene: TRBV20-1

CDR3 protein: CAWSGGSGIYEQYF
CDR3 DNA: TGTGCCTGGAGTGGGGGTAGCGGGATCTACGAGCAGTACTTC
clone size: .
D gene: TRBD2
J gene: TRBJ2-7
V gene: TRBV30

CDR3 protein: CASSDVTGGIYGYTF
CDR3 DNA: TGTGCCAGCAGTGATGTTACAGGGGGCATCTATGGCTACACCTTC
clone size: few
D gene: TRBD1
J gene: TRBJ1-2
V gene: TRBV6-1

CDR3 protein: CASKTGGGSGNTIYF
CDR3 DNA: TGTGCCAGCAAGACGGGAGGCGGCTCTGGAAACACCATATATTTT
clone size: .
D gene: .
J gene: TRBJ1-3
V gene: TRBV10-3

CDR3 protein: CASSEDGYTF
CDR3 DNA: TGTGCCAGCAGTGAAGATGGCTACACCTTC
clone size: .
D gene: .
J gene: TRBJ1-2
V gene: TRBV6-1

CDR3 protein: CASPKRESSYEQYF
CDR3 DNA: TGTGCCAGCCCTAAGCGGGAGAGCTCCTACGAGCAGTACTTC
clone size: .
D gene: TRBD2
J gene: TRBJ2-7
V gene: TRBV5-4

CDR3 protein: CSARDMNGGELFF
CDR3 DNA: TGCAGTGCCCGGGACATGAATGGCGGGGAGCTGTTTTTT
clone size: .
D gene: .
J gene: TRBJ2-2
V gene: TRBV20-1

CDR3 protein: CSAREGRSYNEQYF
CDR3 DNA: TGCAGTGCTAGAGAGGGTAGGTCCTACAATGAGCAGTACTTC
clone size: .
D gene: .
J gene: TRBJ2-7
V gene: TRBV20-1

CDR3 protein: CSAKGRPSGYEQYF
CDR3 DNA: TGCAGTGCTAAGGGCAGGCCCAGTGGTTACGAGCAGTACTTC
clone size: few
D gene: .
J gene: TRBJ2-7
V gene: TRBV20-1

CDR3 protein: CATSRDRDYNNEQFF
CDR3 DNA: TGTGCCACCAGCAGAGACAGGGACTACAACAATGAGCAGTTCTTC
clone size: few
D gene: TRBD2
J gene: TRBJ2-1
V gene: TRBV15

CDR3 protein: CSADRDTYEQYF
CDR3 DNA: TGCAGTGCTGACCGGGACACTTACGAGCAGTACTTC
clone size: few
D gene: .
J gene: TRBJ2-7
V gene: TRBV20-1

CDR3 protein: CASSYQAGVAGYTF
CDR3 DNA: TGTGCCAGCAGTTACCAAGCAGGGGTAGCTGGCTACACCTTC
clone size: few
D gene: .
J gene: TRBJ1-2
V gene: TRBV6-5

CDR3 protein: CASSLGGRSPDGYTF
CDR3 DNA: TGCGCCAGCAGCTTGGGCGGGCGGTCCCCTGACGGCTACACCTTC
clone size: few
D gene: .
J gene: TRBJ1-2
V gene: TRBV5-1

CDR3 protein: CASSEVELAGEETQYF
CDR3 DNA: TGTGCCAGCAGTGAAGTAGAACTAGCGGGAGAAGAGACCCAGTACTTC
clone size: few
D gene: TRBD2
J gene: TRBJ2-5
V gene: TRBV2

CDR3 protein: CASRIPGTGYEQYF
CDR3 DNA: TGTGCCAGCAGGATACCCGGAACAGGCTACGAGCAGTACTTC
clone size: .
D gene: .
J gene: TRBJ2-7
V gene: TRBV28

CDR3 protein: CASNPSPYSNQPQHF
CDR3 DNA: TGTGCCAGCAACCCCAGCCCGTATAGCAATCAGCCCCAGCATTTT
clone size: few
D gene: .
J gene: TRBJ1-5
V gene: TRBV6-5

CDR3 protein: CASSNLGGGAHYGYTF
CDR3 DNA: TGTGCCAGCAGCAACCTCGGGGGTGGAGCCCACTATGGCTACACCTTC
clone size: .
D gene: .
J gene: TRBJ1-2
V gene: TRBV7-9

CDR3 protein: CATGTGGTYEQYF
CDR3 DNA: TGTGCCACCGGTACTGGGGGGACCTACGAGCAGTACTTC
clone size: .
D gene: .
J gene: TRBJ2-7
V gene: TRBV6-2/TRBV6-3

CDR3 protein: CSVLGGKEAYGYTF
CDR3 DNA: TGCAGCGTGCTTGGGGGGAAAGAGGCCTATGGCTACACCTTC
clone size: few
D gene: .
J gene: TRBJ1-2
V gene: TRBV29-1

CDR3 protein: CASSHTSGQETQYF
CDR3 DNA: TGTGCCAGCAGCCACACTAGCGGGCAAGAGACCCAGTACTTC
clone size: .
D gene: TRBD2
J gene: TRBJ2-5
V gene: TRBV3-1

CDR3 protein: CASSHPGLAVRDEQFF
CDR3 DNA: TGCGCCAGCAGCCACCCCGGACTAGCGGTTAGGGATGAGCAGTTCTTC
clone size: .
D gene: TRBD2
J gene: TRBJ2-1
V gene: TRBV4-1

CDR3 protein: CASKWEGRNEQFF
CDR3 DNA: TGTGCCAGCAAGTGGGAGGGCCGCAATGAGCAGTTCTTC
clone size: few
D gene: TRBD2
J gene: TRBJ2-1
V gene: TRBV2

CDR3 protein: CSARPTSGSGLFF
CDR3 DNA: TGCAGTGCTAGACCCACTAGCGGGAGTGGCCTGTTCTTC
clone size: .
D gene: TRBD2
J gene: TRBJ2-1
V gene: TRBV20-1

CDR3 protein: CATSVGQGPYNEQFF
CDR3 DNA: TGTGCCACCAGTGTCGGACAGGGGCCCTACAATGAGCAGTTCTTC
clone size: .
D gene: TRBD1
J gene: TRBJ2-1
V gene: TRBV24-1

CDR3 protein: CASSLFSNNEQYF
CDR3 DNA: TGCGCCAGCAGCCTATTTAGCAACAATGAGCAGTACTTC
clone size: .
D gene: .
J gene: TRBJ2-5
V gene: TRBV5-1

CDR3 protein: CASSPPLGTGGFQAKNIQYF
CDR3 DNA: TGTGCCAGCTCACCACCCCTCGGGACAGGGGGCTTCCAAGCCAAAAACATTCAGTACTTC
clone size: .
D gene: TRBD1
J gene: TRBJ2-4
V gene: TRBV18

CDR3 protein: CASSAAGDKETQYF
CDR3 DNA: TGTGCCAGCAGCGCCGCCGGGGACAAAGAGACCCAGTACTTC
clone size: .
D gene: .
J gene: TRBJ2-5
V gene: TRBV6-5